The 12 T cell receptor beta chains reported below all come from one sample, sequenced in a study of blood T cell repertoires in COVID-19. TCRdb's copy holds only in-frame clones and misses some; the assay was immunoSEQ multiplex PCR. The profile shows a few hundred thousand clones, 86% of them singletons. The specimen sequenced was peripheral blood. The receptors derive from a woman aged 50 to 60 with acute or convalescent COVID-19.

The chain recombines TRBV15 with TRBJ1-3; D ambiguous. Between the trimmed V and J ends, which lost 1 base and 0 bases, there was a span of 10 bases. CDR3 size: 16 residues. CDR1 is LNHNV and CDR2 is YYDKDF in the germline V gene (reference sequence). The DNA for the CDR3 is TGTGCCACCAGCAGAGGCGGGTCGAGCTCTGGAAACACCATATATTTT. Residues: CATSRGGSSSGNTIYF.

This chain links TRBV4-2 with TRBJ2-1; D is tentatively TRBD1 or TRBD2 (10 bases each). Deletions cut 5 bases from V and 7 bases from J, with 30 bases between. The CDR3 has 19 amino acids. The germline gives CDR1 LGHNA, CDR2 YNFKEQ. The CDR3 reads CASSVRTGGLAGAFNEQFF. In nucleotides, the CDR3 is TGTGCCAGCAGCGTCCGGACAGGGGGGCTAGCGGGAGCTTTTAATGAGCAGTTCTTC.

The rearrangement uses TRBV18 and TRBJ1-2, with D tentatively TRBD1 (6 bases). The CDR3 runs to 15 residues. Looked up from germline, CDR1 is KGHSH and CDR2 is LQKENI. Trimming pared 4 bases from V and 0 bases from J, leaving 12 bases between. CDR3 sequence reads: CASSLDSLANYGYTF. CDR3 DNA sequence: TGTGCCAGCTCACTGGACAGTTTAGCTAACTATGGCTACACCTTC.

The J gene is TRBJ1-1, the V gene TRBV16; maybe TRBD1 (5 bases). V shed 7 bases and J shed 10 bases, with 19 bases lying between them. The CDR3 is 13 residues long. Germline V lookup: CDR1 KGHSY, CDR2 FQNENV. The CDR3 reads CASIPNLGVGAFF. Here the CDR3 DNA reads TGTGCCAGCATCCCGAACCTAGGGGTGGGAGCTTTCTTT.

This rearrangement joins TRBV6-5 to TRBJ1-2; 10 nucleotides match TRBD1. This CDR3 is 15 amino acids long. V was clipped by 2 bases and J by 4 bases; unmatched bases: 4. Germline CDR1 reads MNHEY; CDR2 reads SVGAGI. The CDR3 spells CASSYQGTGAYGYTF. CDR3 coding DNA: TGTGCCAGCAGTTACCAAGGGACAGGGGCCTATGGCTACACCTTC.

Only one count was recorded for this clone. This chain connects TRBV9 to TRBJ2-3; D ambiguous. CDR1 SGDLS and CDR2 YYNGEE come from the germline V gene. The CDR3 extends over 15 amino acids. Trimming took off 0 bases at V and 1 base at J, with 9 bases between the two ends. The CDR3 sequence: CASSVAGQGTDTQYF. In DNA form, the CDR3 reads TGTGCCAGCAGCGTAGCTGGGCAGGGCACAGATACGCAGTATTTT.

The chain recombines TRBV5-1 with TRBJ2-1, with TRBD1 matching over 11 bases. The CDR3 runs to 14 residues. Germline CDR1 and CDR2: SGHRS and YFSETQ. With V trimmed by 4 bases and J by 6 bases, 3 bases remained unmatched. CDR3 region: CASSAGTGGNEQFF. Here the CDR3 DNA reads TGCGCCAGCAGCGCCGGGACAGGGGGCAATGAGCAGTTCTTC.

The chain combines TRBV19 with TRBJ2-1; 8 bases align to TRBD2. The ends lost 3 bases at V and 16 bases at J; junction bases unmatched: 8. Germline loops: CDR1 LNHDA, CDR2 SQIVND (reference sequence). This CDR3 has 12 amino acids. As DNA, the CDR3 is TGTGCCAGTAGTATCACCGGGACTAGTCTTTTCTTC. It encodes CASSITGTSLFF.

The chain combines TRBV28 with TRBJ1-3; the D is unclear. V lost 3 bases to trimming and J lost 2 bases, with 8 bases between them. CDR1 is MDHEN, CDR2 SYDVKM, per germline. This CDR3 has 14 residues. The chain's CDR3 is CASSLVTAGNTIYF. DNA of the CDR3: TGTGCCAGCAGTTTGGTAACAGCTGGAAACACCATATATTTT.

J is TRBJ2-5 and V is TRBV15; D gene unclear. The CDR3 is 12 amino acids. In germline, CDR1 is LNHNV, CDR2 YYDKDF (reference sequence). The V end lost 0 bases, the J end lost 5 bases, and 4 bases lay between the germline ends. The CDR3 loop is CATSRDRETQYF. In nucleotides, the CDR3 is TGTGCCACCAGCAGAGACAGGGAGACCCAGTACTTC.

This rearrangement joins TRBV7-2 to TRBJ2-2, with D possibly TRBD1 on 6 matching bases. V was clipped by 4 bases and J by 2 bases, with 11 bases between them. Germline CDR1 reads SGHTA; CDR2 reads FQGNSA. The CDR3 spans 15 residues. The CDR3 reads CASSSGTTNTGELFF. The DNA of the CDR3 is TGTGCCAGCAGCTCAGGGACAACCAACACCGGGGAGCTGTTTTTT.

The V and J genes are TRBV28 and TRBJ1-6, with TRBD1 matching 7 bases. The germline CDR1 and CDR2 sequences are MDHEN and SYDVKM. V gave up 7 bases and J gave up 7 bases; unmatched junction bases: 7. The CDR3 is made up of 14 amino acids. CDR3 DNA: TGTGCCAGCATTCCGGGACAGACCAATTCACCCCTCCACTTT. Translated: CASIPGQTNSPLHF.